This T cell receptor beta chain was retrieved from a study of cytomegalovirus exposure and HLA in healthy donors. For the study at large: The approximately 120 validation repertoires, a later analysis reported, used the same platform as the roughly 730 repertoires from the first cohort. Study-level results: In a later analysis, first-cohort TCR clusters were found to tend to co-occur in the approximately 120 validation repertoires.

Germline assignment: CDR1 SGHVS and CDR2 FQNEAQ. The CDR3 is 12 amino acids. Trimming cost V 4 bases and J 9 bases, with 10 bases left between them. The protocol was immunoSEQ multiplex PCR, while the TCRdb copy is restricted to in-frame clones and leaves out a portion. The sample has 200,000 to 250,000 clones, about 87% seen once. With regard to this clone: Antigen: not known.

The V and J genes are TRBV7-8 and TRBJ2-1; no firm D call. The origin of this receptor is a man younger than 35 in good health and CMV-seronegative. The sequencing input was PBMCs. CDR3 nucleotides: TGTGCCAGCAGCTCTATAGCTGGTGAGCAGTTCTTC. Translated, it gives CASSSIAGEQFF.